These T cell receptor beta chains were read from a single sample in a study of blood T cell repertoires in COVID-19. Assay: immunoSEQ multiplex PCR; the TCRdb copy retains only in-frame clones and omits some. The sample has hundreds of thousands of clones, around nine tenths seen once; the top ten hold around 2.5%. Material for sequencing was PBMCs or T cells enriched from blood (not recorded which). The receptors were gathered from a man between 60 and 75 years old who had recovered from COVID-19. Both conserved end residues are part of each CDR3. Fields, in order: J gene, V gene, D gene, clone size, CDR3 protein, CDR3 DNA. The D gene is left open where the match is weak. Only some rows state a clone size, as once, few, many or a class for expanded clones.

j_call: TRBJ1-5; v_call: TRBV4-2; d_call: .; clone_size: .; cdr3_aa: CASSLNNQPQHF; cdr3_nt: TGTGCCAGCAGCCTTAACAATCAGCCCCAGCATTTT
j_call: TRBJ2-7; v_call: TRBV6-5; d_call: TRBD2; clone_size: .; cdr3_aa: CASSYSGGSSYEQYF; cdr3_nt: TGTGCCAGCAGTTATTCTGGCGGGAGCTCCTACGAGCAGTACTTC
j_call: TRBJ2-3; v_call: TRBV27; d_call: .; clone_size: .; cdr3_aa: CASSLFSGKTDTQYF; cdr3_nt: TGTGCCAGCAGTTTATTCTCAGGGAAAACAGATACGCAGTATTTT
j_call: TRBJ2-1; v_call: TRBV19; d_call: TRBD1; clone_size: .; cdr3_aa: CASSKTGTGGRGEQFF; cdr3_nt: TGTGCCAGTAGTAAAACCGGGACAGGGGGGCGGGGTGAGCAGTTCTTC
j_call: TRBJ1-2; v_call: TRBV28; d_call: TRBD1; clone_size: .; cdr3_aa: CASSRPGTGLGGYTF; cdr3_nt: TGTGCCAGCAGTCGTCCCGGGACAGGGCTCGGCGGCTACACCTTC
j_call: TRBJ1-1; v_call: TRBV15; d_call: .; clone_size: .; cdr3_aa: CATSPDGLMNTEAFF; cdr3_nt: TGTGCCACTTCACCTGACGGACTTATGAACACTGAAGCTTTCTTT
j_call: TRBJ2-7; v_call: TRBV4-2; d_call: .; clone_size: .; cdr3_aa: CASSQARNHYEQYF; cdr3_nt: TGTGCCAGCAGCCAAGCCAGGAACCACTACGAGCAGTACTTC
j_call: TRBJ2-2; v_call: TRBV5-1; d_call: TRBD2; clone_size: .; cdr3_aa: CASSLSSGTNTGELFF; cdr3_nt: TGCGCCAGCAGCTTAAGTAGCGGGACGAACACCGGGGAGCTGTTTTTT
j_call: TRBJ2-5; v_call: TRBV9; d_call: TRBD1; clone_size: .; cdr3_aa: CASSVNAGQGTGETQYF; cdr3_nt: TGTGCCAGCAGCGTAAACGCGGGACAGGGAACCGGAGAGACCCAGTACTTC
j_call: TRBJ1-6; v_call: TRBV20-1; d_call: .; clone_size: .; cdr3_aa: CSASGGGNSPLHF; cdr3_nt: TGCAGTGCTAGTGGGGGCGGTAATTCACCCCTCCACTTT
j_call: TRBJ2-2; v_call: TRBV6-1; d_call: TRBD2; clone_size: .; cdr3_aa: CASSEAGLAGAVTGELFF; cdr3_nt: TGTGCCAGCAGTGAAGCTGGCCTAGCGGGAGCCGTAACCGGGGAGCTGTTTTTT
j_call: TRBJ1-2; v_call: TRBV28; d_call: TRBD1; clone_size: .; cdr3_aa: CASLRDRVRRGGYGYTF; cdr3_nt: TGTGCCAGCCTGAGGGACAGGGTTCGAAGGGGTGGCTATGGCTACACCTTC
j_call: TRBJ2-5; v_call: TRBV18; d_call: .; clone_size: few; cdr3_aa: CASSLVGGPETQYF; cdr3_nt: TGTGCCAGCTCACTCGTCGGGGGGCCTGAGACCCAGTACTTC
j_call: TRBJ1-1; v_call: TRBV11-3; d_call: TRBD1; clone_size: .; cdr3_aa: CASSSTGLLVAFF; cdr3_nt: TGTGCCAGCAGCTCGACAGGGTTGTTGGTAGCTTTCTTT
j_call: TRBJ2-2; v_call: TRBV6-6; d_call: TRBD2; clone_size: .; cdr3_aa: CASSYREGVGELFF; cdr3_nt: TGTGCCAGCAGTTACCGGGAGGGGGTCGGGGAGCTGTTTTTT
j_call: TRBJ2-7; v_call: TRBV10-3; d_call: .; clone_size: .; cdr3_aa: CAISPNSYEQYF; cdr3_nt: TGTGCCATCAGCCCCAACTCCTACGAGCAGTACTTC
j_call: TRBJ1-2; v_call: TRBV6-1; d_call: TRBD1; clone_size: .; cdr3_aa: CASSEWRQGLGGYTF; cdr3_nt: TGTGCCAGCAGTGAATGGAGACAGGGACTAGGTGGCTACACCTTC
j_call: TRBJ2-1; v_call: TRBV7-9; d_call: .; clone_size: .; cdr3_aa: CASSLGRGAYNEQFF; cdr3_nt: TGTGCCAGCAGCTTAGGGCGGGGAGCCTACAATGAGCAGTTCTTC
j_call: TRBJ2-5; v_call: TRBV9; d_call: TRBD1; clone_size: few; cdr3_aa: CASSEGQQETQYF; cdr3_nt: TGTGCCAGCAGCGAGGGACAGCAAGAGACCCAGTACTTC
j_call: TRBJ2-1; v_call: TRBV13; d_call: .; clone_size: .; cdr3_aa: CASSFGQSSYNEQFF; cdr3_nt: TGTGCCAGCAGCTTCGGACAAAGCTCCTACAATGAGCAGTTCTTC
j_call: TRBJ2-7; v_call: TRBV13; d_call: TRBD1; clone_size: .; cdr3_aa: CASSQGQGAYEQYF; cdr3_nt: TGTGCCAGCAGCCAGGGACAGGGAGCCTACGAGCAGTACTTC
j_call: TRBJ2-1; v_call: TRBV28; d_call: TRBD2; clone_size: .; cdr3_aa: CASSWTSGNEQFF; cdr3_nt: TGTGCCAGCAGTTGGACTAGCGGCAATGAGCAGTTCTTC
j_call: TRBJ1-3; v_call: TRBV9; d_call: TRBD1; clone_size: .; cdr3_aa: CASSEGDSGSGNTIYF; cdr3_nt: TGTGCCAGCAGCGAGGGGGACAGTGGTTCTGGAAACACCATATATTTT
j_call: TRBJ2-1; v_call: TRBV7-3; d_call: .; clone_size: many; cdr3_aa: CASSLQGFYNEQFF; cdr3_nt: TGTGCCAGCAGCCTGCAGGGATTCTACAATGAGCAGTTCTTC
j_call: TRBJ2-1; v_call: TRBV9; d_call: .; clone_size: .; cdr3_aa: CASSPLITSNEQFF; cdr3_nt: TGTGCCAGCAGCCCACTGATCACTAGCAATGAGCAGTTCTTC
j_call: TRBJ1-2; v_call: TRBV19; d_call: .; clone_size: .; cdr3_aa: CASSMTVGYGYTF; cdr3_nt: TGTGCCAGTAGTATGACAGTCGGCTATGGCTACACCTTC
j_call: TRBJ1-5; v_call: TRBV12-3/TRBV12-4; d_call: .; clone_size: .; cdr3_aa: CASGRDTRSAQHF; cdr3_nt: TGTGCCAGCGGCCGGGACACCAGATCAGCCCAGCATTTT
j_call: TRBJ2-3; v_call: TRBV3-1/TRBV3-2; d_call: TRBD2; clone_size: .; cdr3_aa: CASANEREIDTQYF; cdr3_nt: TGTGCCAGCGCAAACGAGCGGGAGATAGATACGCAGTATTTT
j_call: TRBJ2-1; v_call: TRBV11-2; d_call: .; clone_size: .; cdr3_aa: CASSSVRGSYYNEQFF; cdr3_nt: TGTGCCAGCAGTAGCGTACGGGGAAGCTACTACAATGAGCAGTTCTTC
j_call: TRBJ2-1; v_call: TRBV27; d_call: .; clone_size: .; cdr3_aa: CASCRGGLANEQFF; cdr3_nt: TGTGCCAGCTGTAGGGGGGGCTTAGCCAATGAGCAGTTCTTC
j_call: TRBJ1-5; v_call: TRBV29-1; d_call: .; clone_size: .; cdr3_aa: CSVAQGNQPQHF; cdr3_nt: TGCAGCGTTGCACAGGGCAATCAGCCCCAGCATTTT
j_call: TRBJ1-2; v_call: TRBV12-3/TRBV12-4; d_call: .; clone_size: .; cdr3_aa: CASSFEMKYGYTF; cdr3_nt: TGTGCCAGCAGTTTTGAGATGAAGTATGGCTACACCTTC
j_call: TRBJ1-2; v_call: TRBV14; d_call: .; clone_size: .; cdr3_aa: CASSPTTTYGYTF; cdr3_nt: TGTGCCAGCAGCCCCACAACTACCTATGGCTACACCTTC
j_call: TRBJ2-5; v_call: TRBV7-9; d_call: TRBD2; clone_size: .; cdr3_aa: CASRSGGTQETQYF; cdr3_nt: TGTGCCAGCAGAAGCGGGGGGACCCAAGAGACCCAGTACTTC
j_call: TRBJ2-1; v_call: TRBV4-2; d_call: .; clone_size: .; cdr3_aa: CASARGGQNGDEQFF; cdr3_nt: TGTGCCAGCGCTCGGGGGGGACAGAACGGTGATGAGCAGTTCTTC
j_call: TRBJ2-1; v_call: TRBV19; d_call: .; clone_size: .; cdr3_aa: CASSIDERVNYNEQFF; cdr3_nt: TGTGCCAGTAGTATAGATGAGCGCGTAAATTACAATGAGCAGTTCTTC
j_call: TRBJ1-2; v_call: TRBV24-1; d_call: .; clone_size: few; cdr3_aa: CATSAGGFGYTF; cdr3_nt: TGTGCCACCTCCGCTGGGGGGTTTGGCTACACCTTC
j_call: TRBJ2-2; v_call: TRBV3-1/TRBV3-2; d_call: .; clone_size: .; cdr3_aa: CASSLLGGPTTGELFF; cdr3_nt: TGTGCCAGCAGCCTCTTAGGGGGTCCTACAACCGGGGAGCTGTTTTTT
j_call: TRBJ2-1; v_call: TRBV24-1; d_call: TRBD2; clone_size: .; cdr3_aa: CATSVLSGSKDEQFF; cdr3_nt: TGTGCCACCAGTGTCCTTAGCGGGAGTAAAGATGAGCAGTTCTTC
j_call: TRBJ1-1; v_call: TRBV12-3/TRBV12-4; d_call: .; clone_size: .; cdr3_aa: CASRVLNTEAFF; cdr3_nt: TGTGCCAGTCGGGTGTTGAACACTGAAGCTTTCTTT
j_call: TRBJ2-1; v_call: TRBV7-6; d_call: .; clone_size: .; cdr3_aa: CASSRMLSSYNEQFF; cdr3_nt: TGTGCCAGCAGCCGAATGCTCAGCTCCTACAATGAGCAGTTCTTC